This is a list of T cell receptor beta chains from one sample in a study of blood T cells in healthy people across ages. TCRdb re-derived calls from the 5' RACE reads in MiXCR, one entry per CDR3 protein. This table has roughly 700,000 distinct CDR3 sequences, 45% to 50% appearing once. The sample was blood. All receptors derive from a woman aged 55-75 years in good health. The CDR3 runs from the conserved cysteine through the conserved F or W. The D gene is left open where the match is weak. Part of the rows lack a size; the others show once, few, many or a class for expanded clones.

v_call: TRBV28
clone_size: NA
d_call: NA
j_call: TRBJ2-7
cdr3_nt: TGTGCCAGCAGTCCCGCCTCCCGGACCCGGTACTTC
cdr3_aa: CASSPASRTRYF

v_call: TRBV25-1
clone_size: NA
d_call: TRBD1
j_call: TRBJ1-2
cdr3_nt: TGTGCCAGCAGTGACCCGGGACAGGGTGTCGGTGGCTACACCTTC
cdr3_aa: CASSDPGQGVGGYTF

v_call: TRBV20-1
clone_size: few
d_call: NA
j_call: TRBJ2-7
cdr3_nt: TGCAGTGCTAGTCTGTTGACACCGATCTCCTACGAGCAGTACTTC
cdr3_aa: CSASLLTPISYEQYF

v_call: TRBV7-2
clone_size: NA
d_call: TRBD2
j_call: TRBJ2-7
cdr3_nt: TGTGCCAGCACCTCCTACGGACTAGCCGGGAATGAGCAGTACTTC
cdr3_aa: CASTSYGLAGNEQYF

v_call: TRBV5-1
clone_size: few
d_call: NA
j_call: TRBJ2-1
cdr3_nt: TGCGCCAGCAGCTTGGGACAGGCGCTGTTCTTC
cdr3_aa: CASSLGQALFF

v_call: TRBV20-1
clone_size: NA
d_call: TRBD1
j_call: TRBJ2-7
cdr3_nt: TGCAGTGCTAAGAATGTTATGGGACAGTGGTACGAGCAGTACTTC
cdr3_aa: CSAKNVMGQWYEQYF

v_call: TRBV2
clone_size: NA
d_call: NA
j_call: TRBJ2-1
cdr3_nt: TGTGCCAGCAGACAGGGATTGACCTACAATGAGCAGTTCTTC
cdr3_aa: CASRQGLTYNEQFF

v_call: TRBV29-1
clone_size: few
d_call: NA
j_call: TRBJ2-3
cdr3_nt: TGCAGCGCCCGACCGGGGCTTAGCACAGATACGCAGTATTTT
cdr3_aa: CSARPGLSTDTQYF

v_call: TRBV25-1
clone_size: NA
d_call: TRBD2
j_call: TRBJ2-5
cdr3_nt: TGTGCCAGCAGCGACACTAGCGGGAGGATAGAGACCCAGTACTTC
cdr3_aa: CASSDTSGRIETQYF

v_call: TRBV14
clone_size: few
d_call: NA
j_call: TRBJ2-1
cdr3_nt: TGTGCCAGCAGCCAAGTGGGGCGGGAATCCTACAATGAGCAGTTCTTC
cdr3_aa: CASSQVGRESYNEQFF

v_call: TRBV12-3/TRBV12-4
clone_size: few
d_call: TRBD2
j_call: TRBJ2-1
cdr3_nt: TGTGCCAGCAGTTTCGGGAGGCTAGCGGGAGGGTACGGTGAGCAGTTCTTC
cdr3_aa: CASSFGRLAGGYGEQFF

v_call: TRBV7-9
clone_size: NA
d_call: TRBD2
j_call: TRBJ2-3
cdr3_nt: TGTGCCAGCAGCTTTGTCCTGATCCCGGGAGGGCCAGTGTCGCAGTATTTT
cdr3_aa: CASSFVLIPGGPVSQYF

v_call: TRBV29-1
clone_size: few
d_call: NA
j_call: TRBJ1-1
cdr3_nt: TGCAGCGTTGGGTCGGACACTGAAGCTTTCTTT
cdr3_aa: CSVGSDTEAFF

v_call: TRBV7-2
clone_size: few
d_call: NA
j_call: TRBJ2-5
cdr3_nt: TGTGCCAGCAGCTCCCTGCGGAGCGGACAAGAGACCCAGTACTTC
cdr3_aa: CASSSLRSGQETQYF

v_call: TRBV29-1
clone_size: NA
d_call: NA
j_call: TRBJ1-2
cdr3_nt: TGCAGCGTTGAAGATCCCAGGCAGGACGGCTACACCTTC
cdr3_aa: CSVEDPRQDGYTF

v_call: TRBV29-1
clone_size: NA
d_call: NA
j_call: TRBJ2-5
cdr3_nt: TGCAGCGCCATTAGGGGGATTAAAGAGACCCAGTACTTC
cdr3_aa: CSAIRGIKETQYF

v_call: TRBV25-1
clone_size: few
d_call: NA
j_call: TRBJ1-2
cdr3_nt: TGTGCCACACAGGAGAGGGCTCGGTATGGCTACACCTTC
cdr3_aa: CATQERARYGYTF

v_call: TRBV3-1
clone_size: NA
d_call: TRBD2
j_call: TRBJ2-5
cdr3_nt: TGTGCTAGCAGCCGCCACCTAGCGGGAGGGCCGGAGGAGACCCAGTACTTC
cdr3_aa: CASSRHLAGGPEETQYF

v_call: TRBV13
clone_size: NA
d_call: NA
j_call: TRBJ1-2
cdr3_nt: TGTGCCAGCAGCGTCTACGGGGGGGTATCTGTCTACACCTTC
cdr3_aa: CASSVYGGVSVYTF

v_call: TRBV5-1
clone_size: few
d_call: NA
j_call: TRBJ2-7
cdr3_nt: TGCGCCAGCAGCCATGACAGCACCTACGAGCAGTACTTC
cdr3_aa: CASSHDSTYEQYF

v_call: TRBV7-9
clone_size: NA
d_call: TRBD2
j_call: TRBJ2-1
cdr3_nt: TGTGCCAGCAGCTTAGTGCTGGGGCTAGCGGCTTCCTACAATGAGCAGTTCTTC
cdr3_aa: CASSLVLGLAASYNEQFF

v_call: TRBV7-2
clone_size: NA
d_call: NA
j_call: TRBJ1-6
cdr3_nt: TGTGCCAGCAGTTACAATCCAGGGCCCAATTCACCCCTCCACTTT
cdr3_aa: CASSYNPGPNSPLHF

v_call: TRBV18
clone_size: NA
d_call: TRBD1
j_call: TRBJ2-3
cdr3_nt: TGTGCCAGCTCAGCGGACAGGGGGTGGACAGATACGCAGTATTTT
cdr3_aa: CASSADRGWTDTQYF

v_call: TRBV7-2
clone_size: NA
d_call: TRBD1
j_call: TRBJ1-2
cdr3_nt: TGTGCCAGCAGCTTAGGGCCAGGGGGCGTTGATGGCTACACCTTC
cdr3_aa: CASSLGPGGVDGYTF

v_call: TRBV5-5
clone_size: few
d_call: NA
j_call: TRBJ2-5
cdr3_nt: TGTGCCAGCAGCCGGTTTTGGGCCCAGTACTTC
cdr3_aa: CASSRFWAQYF

v_call: TRBV24-1
clone_size: NA
d_call: TRBD2
j_call: TRBJ2-1
cdr3_nt: TGTGCCACCAGTGCACGGGAGGGCGGGAATATTCGGAATGAGCAGTTCTTC
cdr3_aa: CATSAREGGNIRNEQFF

v_call: TRBV20-1
clone_size: NA
d_call: TRBD2
j_call: TRBJ2-1
cdr3_nt: TGCAGTGCTACCCCGGCTAGCGGGAACAATGAGCAGTTCTTC
cdr3_aa: CSATPASGNNEQFF

v_call: TRBV7-3
clone_size: NA
d_call: TRBD2
j_call: TRBJ2-1
cdr3_nt: TGTGCCAGCAGCTTAGTAGCGGGGCATGGCAATGAGCAGTTCTTC
cdr3_aa: CASSLVAGHGNEQFF

v_call: TRBV5-6
clone_size: NA
d_call: NA
j_call: TRBJ1-4
cdr3_nt: TGTGCCAGCAGCCAGCGGCGGGTGTTTGGGGAAAAACTGTTTTTT
cdr3_aa: CASSQRRVFGEKLFF

v_call: TRBV5-1
clone_size: NA
d_call: NA
j_call: TRBJ2-7
cdr3_nt: TGCGCCAGCAGCTTGGGCCAGGGGTACAATGAGCAGTACTTC
cdr3_aa: CASSLGQGYNEQYF

v_call: TRBV24-1
clone_size: NA
d_call: NA
j_call: TRBJ2-3
cdr3_nt: TGTGCCACTGGGGACGAGCAGGCAGATACGCAGTATTTT
cdr3_aa: CATGDEQADTQYF

v_call: TRBV5-1
clone_size: NA
d_call: NA
j_call: TRBJ2-5
cdr3_nt: TGCGCCAGCAGCTTGGTTGCAGGGGCGAAGACCCAGTACTTC
cdr3_aa: CASSLVAGAKTQYF

v_call: TRBV12-3/TRBV12-4
clone_size: few
d_call: TRBD2
j_call: TRBJ2-3
cdr3_nt: TGTGCCAGCAGTCCGCGAGCGGGGGCCCTTAGCACAGATACGCAGTATTTT
cdr3_aa: CASSPRAGALSTDTQYF

v_call: TRBV7-2
clone_size: many
d_call: TRBD1
j_call: TRBJ1-2
cdr3_nt: TGTGCCAGCAGCAAGGACAGGGGAAACTATGGCTACACCTTC
cdr3_aa: CASSKDRGNYGYTF

v_call: TRBV3-1
clone_size: NA
d_call: TRBD1
j_call: TRBJ1-1
cdr3_nt: TGTGCCAGCAGCCCGCGCCAGGGGGCCCCGAACACTGAAGCTTTCTTT
cdr3_aa: CASSPRQGAPNTEAFF

v_call: TRBV3-1
clone_size: NA
d_call: NA
j_call: TRBJ2-1
cdr3_nt: TGTGCCAGCAGCCAAGTGCAGGACACTGACAATGAGCAGTTCTTC
cdr3_aa: CASSQVQDTDNEQFF

v_call: TRBV20-1
clone_size: NA
d_call: NA
j_call: TRBJ2-3
cdr3_nt: TGCAGTGCTAGAGGGGGTTGGGGTACCAGCACAGATACGCAGTATTTT
cdr3_aa: CSARGGWGTSTDTQYF

v_call: TRBV10-3
clone_size: few
d_call: TRBD2
j_call: TRBJ2-1
cdr3_nt: TGTGCCACCGCGACTAGCGGGAGCAATGAGCAGTTCTTC
cdr3_aa: CATATSGSNEQFF

v_call: TRBV20-1
clone_size: NA
d_call: TRBD1
j_call: TRBJ2-7
cdr3_nt: TGCAGTGCTAGTGCAGGGGGAGAAGGCCACGAGCAGTACTTC
cdr3_aa: CSASAGGEGHEQYF

v_call: TRBV11-2
clone_size: NA
d_call: NA
j_call: TRBJ1-1
cdr3_nt: TGTGCCAGCAGCTTTGGGGGGGTAAAAGCTTTCTTT
cdr3_aa: CASSFGGVKAFF

v_call: TRBV7-2
clone_size: NA
d_call: NA
j_call: TRBJ1-2
cdr3_nt: TGTGCCAGCAGCTTCCACCGGAGCGATTATGGCTACACCTTC
cdr3_aa: CASSFHRSDYGYTF

v_call: TRBV20-1
clone_size: few
d_call: NA
j_call: TRBJ2-3
cdr3_nt: TGCAGTGCTAGGGTCAGGGGCGCAGATACGCAGTATTTT
cdr3_aa: CSARVRGADTQYF

v_call: TRBV30
clone_size: NA
d_call: NA
j_call: TRBJ2-7
cdr3_nt: TGTGCCTGGAGTTTTTCCTACGAGCAGTACTTC
cdr3_aa: CAWSFSYEQYF

v_call: TRBV27
clone_size: NA
d_call: NA
j_call: TRBJ2-7
cdr3_nt: TGTGCCAGCAGTGCAGGGGACGGCTTCTCCTACGAGCAGTACTTC
cdr3_aa: CASSAGDGFSYEQYF

v_call: TRBV7-9
clone_size: few
d_call: TRBD1
j_call: TRBJ2-1
cdr3_nt: TGTGCCAGCAGCTTCGGACAGGGGTATCCCAATGAGCAGTTCTTC
cdr3_aa: CASSFGQGYPNEQFF

v_call: TRBV25-1
clone_size: NA
d_call: NA
j_call: TRBJ2-7
cdr3_nt: TGTGCCAGCAGTGCCCCTAGCCCCAGCTCCTACGATGAGCAGTACTTC
cdr3_aa: CASSAPSPSSYDEQYF

v_call: TRBV29-1
clone_size: few
d_call: NA
j_call: TRBJ2-2
cdr3_nt: TGCAGCGTTGACCCCAGAAACACCGGGGAGCTGTTTTTT
cdr3_aa: CSVDPRNTGELFF